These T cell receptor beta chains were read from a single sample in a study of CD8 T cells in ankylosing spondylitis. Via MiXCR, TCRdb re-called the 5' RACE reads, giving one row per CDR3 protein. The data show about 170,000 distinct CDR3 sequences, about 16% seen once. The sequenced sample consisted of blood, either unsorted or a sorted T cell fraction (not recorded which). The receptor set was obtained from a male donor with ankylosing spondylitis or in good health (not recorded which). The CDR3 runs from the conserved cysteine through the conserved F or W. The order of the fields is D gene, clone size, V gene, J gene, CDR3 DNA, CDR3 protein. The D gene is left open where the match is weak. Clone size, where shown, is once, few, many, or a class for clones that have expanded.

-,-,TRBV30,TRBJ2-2,TGTGCCTGGATCCAAGGGGCCGACACCGGGGAGCTGTTTTTT,CAWIQGADTGELFF
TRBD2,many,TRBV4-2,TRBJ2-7,TGTGCCAGCAGCCAAGATCCGGCTAGCGGGCCGTCGATCTTC,CASSQDPASGPSIF
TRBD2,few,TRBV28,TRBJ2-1,TGTGCCAGCAGTTTACGAGCCCTAAGCGGGGGGGACAATGAGCAGTTCTTC,CASSLRALSGGDNEQFF
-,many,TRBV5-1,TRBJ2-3,TGCGCCAGCAGCTTGGACCGGTTCACAGATACGCAGTATTTT,CASSLDRFTDTQYF
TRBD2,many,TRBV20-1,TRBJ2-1,TGCAGTGCAGTTACTAGCGGGCGGAATAATGAGCAGTTCTTC,CSAVTSGRNNEQFF
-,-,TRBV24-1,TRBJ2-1,TGTGCCACCAGTGAACAGGGTTTCCCCTACAATGAGCAGTTCTTC,CATSEQGFPYNEQFF
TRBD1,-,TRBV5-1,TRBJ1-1,TGCGCCAGCAGCTTGGGGGAGACAGGGCTAATGAACACTGAAGCTTTCTTT,CASSLGETGLMNTEAFF
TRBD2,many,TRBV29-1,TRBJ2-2,TGCAGCGTTGGAGGACTAGCGGGAGCGTTCACCGGGGAGCTGTTTTTT,CSVGGLAGAFTGELFF
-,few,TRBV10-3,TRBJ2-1,TGTGCCATCAGTGAGTTTGCCCTCAATGAGCAGTTCTTC,CAISEFALNEQFF
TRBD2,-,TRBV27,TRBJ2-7,TGTGCCAGCAGTTTATCGTACCTAGCGGAAGGCTACGAGCAGTACTTC,CASSLSYLAEGYEQYF
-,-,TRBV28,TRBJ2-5,TGTGCCAGCAGTTTAGGTGGCCACCAAGAGACCCAGTACTTC,CASSLGGHQETQYF
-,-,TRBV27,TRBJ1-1,TGTGCCAGCCGGTCCCCCACGAACACTGAAGCTTTCTTT,CASRSPTNTEAFF
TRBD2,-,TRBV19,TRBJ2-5,TGTGCCAGTAGTGAACTCCCGGGACTAGCGGAACTTAGGTGGTCAGAGACCCAGTACTTC,CASSELPGLAELRWSETQYF
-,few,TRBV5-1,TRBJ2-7,TGCGCCAGCAGCTGGATAGGGGTAGGGGACGAGCAGTACTTC,CASSWIGVGDEQYF
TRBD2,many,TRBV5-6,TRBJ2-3,TGTGCCAGCAGCTTGGCCCGAGCGGGAGGACGCACAGATACGCAGTATTTT,CASSLARAGGRTDTQYF
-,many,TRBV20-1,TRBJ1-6,TGCAGTGCTAGAGACAGGGGCCCCTATAATTCACCCCTCCACTTT,CSARDRGPYNSPLHF
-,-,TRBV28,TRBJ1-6,TGTGCCAGCAGTTTAGTACCATCCGACGATTCACCCCTCCACTTT,CASSLVPSDDSPLHF
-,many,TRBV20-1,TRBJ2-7,TGCAGTGCTAGTCCCGACGGCACCTCCGTCCACGAGCAGTACTTC,CSASPDGTSVHEQYF
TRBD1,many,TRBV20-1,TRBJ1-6,TGCAGTGCTCAAGGGACAGGGGGCCGAGGATCACCCCTCCACTTT,CSAQGTGGRGSPLHF
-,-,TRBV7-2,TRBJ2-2,TGTGCCAGCAGCACCGGGGAGCTGTTTTTT,CASSTGELFF
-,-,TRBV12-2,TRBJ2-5,TGTGCAAGTCGCTCGACACGGGGATGTGGGCCTCAAGAGACCCAGTACTTC,CASRSTRGCGPQETQYF
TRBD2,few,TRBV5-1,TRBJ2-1,TGCGCCAGCAGCTTCACTAGCGGGAGGGCCAATGAGCAGTTCTTC,CASSFTSGRANEQFF
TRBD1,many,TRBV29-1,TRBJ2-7,TGCAGCGTTTCCGGGACAGGGGGCAACGAGCAGTACTTC,CSVSGTGGNEQYF
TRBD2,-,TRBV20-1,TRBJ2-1,TGCAGTGCTAGAGATCTGTCTAGCGGGAGGAGGTCCTACAATGAGCAGTTCTTC,CSARDLSSGRRSYNEQFF
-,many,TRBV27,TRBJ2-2,TGTGCCAGCAGTTTAAATGAGGGGGAGCTGTTTTTT,CASSLNEGELFF
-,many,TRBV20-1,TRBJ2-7,TGCAGTGCTAGTCTCGACGACGAGCAGTACTTC,CSASLDDEQYF
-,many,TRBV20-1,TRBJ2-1,TGCAGTGCTAGGGAGCTCTACAATGAGCAGTTCTTC,CSARELYNEQFF
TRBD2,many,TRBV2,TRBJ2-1,TGTGCCAGCAGTGAGTTGGCGGGGGCCTACAATGAGCAGTTCTTC,CASSELAGAYNEQFF